Listed here are 17 T cell receptor beta chains from one sample, sequenced in a study of cytomegalovirus exposure and HLA in healthy donors. With 60 Vbeta and 13 Jbeta primers, the PCR was carried out. Only in-frame clones appear in the TCRdb table, and some are missing; sequencing was by immunoSEQ multiplex PCR. Here the sample spans more than 150,000 clones, 60% to 80% being singletons. The sequenced sample consisted of PBMCs. These receptors all come from a woman between 40 and 55 years old in good health and CMV-seropositive.

The DNA for the CDR3 is TGTGCCAGCAGCTTAGAAGGGAGCACTGAAGCTTTCTTT. Translated, it gives CASSLEGSTEAFF. The gene calls are TRBV11-3 and TRBJ1-1; D is unresolved. The length of the CDR3 is 13 residues. Per germline, CDR1 SGHNT and CDR2 YENEEA. Trimming cost V 0 bases and J 4 bases, with 6 bases left between them.

This clone was recorded a few times. This chain connects TRBV27 to TRBJ2-7, with a tentative D call TRBD2 (5 bases). The V end was cut by 7 bases, the J end by 5 bases, with 18 bases between. The CDR3 runs 14 residues. Germline CDR1 MNHEY, CDR2 SMNVEV (reference sequence). The CDR3 coding sequence is TGTGCCAGCACCCTAGTCCCCGGGGTGGACGAGCAGTACTTC. Its translation: CASTLVPGVDEQYF.

V gene TRBV7-9 combines with J gene TRBJ2-6; TRBD1 matches 7 bases. The J segment lost 0 bases and the V segment lost 5 bases, leaving 7 bases of the junction unmatched. The CDR3 spans 17 residues. Germline CDR1 is SEHNR and CDR2 is FQNEAQ (reference sequence). The DNA for the CDR3 is TGTGCCAGCAGCACACGGACAGGCCGCTCTGGGGCCAACGTCCTGACTTTC. Translating it yields CASSTRTGRSGANVLTF.

This clone showed up just a few times. CDR3 sequence (DNA): TGTGCCAGCAGCTTCTCCGCGAGGGGAGGCGATACGCAGTATTTT. It yields the protein CASSFSARGGDTQYF. The chain links TRBV11-2 to TRBJ2-3; a weak D match, TRBD2 (6 bases). CDR3 length equals 15 residues. Trimming took 3 bases from V and 6 from J, leaving 16 bases between them. Germline CDR1 is SGHAT and CDR2 is FQNNGV. The full variable domain, with the rest looked up from reference TRBV11-2 and TRBJ2-3, is EAGVAQSPRYKIIEKRQSVAFWCNPISGHATLYWYQQILGQGPKLLIQFQNNGVVDDSQLPKDRFSAERLKGVDSTLKIQPAKLEDSAVYLCASSFSARGGDTQYFGPGTRLTVL.

This rearrangement joins TRBV9 to TRBJ2-5; 11 nucleotides match TRBD2. Germline trimming cut 4 bases from V and 2 bases from J; bases unmatched to any gene: 7. The germline gives CDR1 SGDLS, CDR2 YYNGEE. The CDR3 extends over 16 amino acids. The CDR3 DNA is TGTGCCAGCAGCCCCGGACTAGCGGGCATTCAAGAGACCCAGTACTTC. It translates to CASSPGLAGIQETQYF.

This chain connects TRBV27 to TRBJ2-7, with D possibly matching TRBD2 (6 bases). CDR1 and CDR2 (germline): MNHEY, SMNVEV (reference sequence). The V end was cut by 6 bases, the J end by 0 bases, with 18 bases between. The CDR3 spans 16 residues. The CDR3 sequence is CASSEGRDSLSYEQYF. Here the CDR3 DNA reads TGTGCCAGCAGCGAGGGACGGGACTCCCTCTCCTACGAGCAGTACTTC.

The rearrangement uses TRBV2 and TRBJ1-1; D gene unclear. The ends were cut back, 3 bases at V and 2 bases at J, with 13 bases in the middle. The germline gives CDR1 SNHLY, CDR2 FYNNEI. The CDR3 has 15 residues. The CDR3 bases are TGTGCCAGCAGTGACCCCCTCCTTTCTAACACTGAAGCTTTCTTT. Translated: CASSDPLLSNTEAFF.

This clone was observed a handful of times. Other DNA sequences in the same sample also yield this CDR3. The gene calls are TRBV19 and TRBJ2-1; TRBD1 agrees at 11 bases. The CDR3 has 14 amino acids. The trim removed 4 bases at V and 4 bases at J, leaving 0 bases unmatched. Germline V lookup: CDR1 LNHDA, CDR2 SQIVND (reference sequence). The CDR3 bases are TGTGCCAGTAGTAGGGACAGGGGGTACAATGAGCAGTTCTTC. Translating gives CASSRDRGYNEQFF.

The chain uses TRBV7-6 and TRBJ2-2; the match to TRBD1 covers 10 bases. V was pared by 5 bases and J by 7 bases, with 7 bases of the junction left unmatched. CDR3 length equals 15 residues. The germline gives CDR1 SGHVS, CDR2 FNYEAQ. The CDR3 protein is CASSPRTGGDGELFF. The CDR3 DNA follows: TGTGCCAGCAGCCCTAGGACAGGGGGGGACGGGGAGCTGTTTTTT.

The chain links TRBV6-1 to TRBJ1-5, with a possible D match to TRBD1 (5 bases). The CDR3 length is 13 residues. Per the germline V gene, CDR1 is MNHNS and CDR2 is SASEGT. V was trimmed by 7 bases and J by 11 bases, leaving 18 bases between them. CDR3 DNA sequence: TGTGCCAGCACCCCAACCCAGGGATTGGCCCAGCATTTT. It specifies CASTPTQGLAQHF.

The CDR3 protein is CASSPDLSTGELFF. The DNA for the CDR3 is TGCGCCAGCAGTCCGGACTTGAGCACCGGGGAGCTGTTTTTT. V usage is TRBV5-1 and J usage is TRBJ2-2; a possible D gene is TRBD2 (5 bases). V lost 5 bases to trimming and J lost 4 bases, with 12 bases between them. The CDR3 is 14 amino acids. CDR1 is SGHRS, CDR2 YFSETQ, per germline.

This sequence joins TRBV6-5 and TRBJ1-1; 8 positions agree with TRBD1. The CDR3 runs to 14 residues. Germline trimming cut 5 bases from V and 6 bases from J; bases unmatched to any gene: 8. From germline, CDR1 is MNHEY and CDR2 SVGAGI. CDR3: CASSKGTGGAEAFF. CDR3 nucleotides: TGTGCCAGCAGTAAAGGCACAGGGGGGGCTGAAGCTTTCTTT.

CDR3 sequence (DNA): TGTGCCAGCAGTGGCGGGACAGCTTGGACCTACGAGCAGTACTTC. Protein product: CASSGGTAWTYEQYF. The chain couples TRBV6-4 to TRBJ2-5, with a weak D call TRBD1 (7 bases). The DNA end is more similar to TRBJ2-7, so the J call may be wrong. Germline lookup yields CDR1 MRHNA and CDR2 SNTAGT. The CDR3 consists of 15 residues.

The table lists this clone with a few counts. V and J are TRBV7-2 and TRBJ2-7, with 9 positions matching TRBD2. The CDR3 runs 16 residues. In germline, CDR1 is SGHTA, CDR2 FQGNSA. The V gene end was trimmed by 1 base and the J gene end by 3 bases; junction bases not matched to a gene: 7. The CDR3 reads CASSLEALAGFYEQYF. The CDR3 DNA reads TGTGCCAGCAGCTTAGAGGCCCTAGCGGGGTTCTACGAGCAGTACTTC.

The chain has TRBV28 and TRBJ1-3; 7 bases line up with TRBD1. Germline-derived CDR1 and CDR2 are MDHEN and SYDVKM. Trimming at V came to 4 bases and at J to 3 bases, leaving 6 bases not matched to a gene. This CDR3 contains 15 residues. The chain's CDR3 is CASSSQGEVGNTIYF. As DNA, the CDR3 is TGTGCCAGCAGTTCCCAGGGGGAGGTTGGAAACACCATATATTTT.

CDR3: CASSLAWRAGGGETQYF. In DNA form, the CDR3 reads TGTGCCAGCAGCTTAGCCTGGCGAGCGGGAGGGGGAGAGACCCAGTACTTC. The rearrangement uses TRBV7-2 and TRBJ2-5, with 10 bases identical to TRBD2. Germline V CDR1 and CDR2: SGHTA, FQGNSA. J gave up 4 bases and V 0 bases, and 8 bases lay outside the gene matches. The CDR3 sequence is 17 residues long. Based on the CDR3 plus reference TRBV7-2 and TRBJ2-5, the full variable domain is GAGVSQSPSNKVTEKGKDVELRCDPISGHTALYWYRQSLGQGLEFLIYFQGNSAPDKSGLPSDRFSAERTGGSVSTLTIQRTQQEDSAVYLCASSLAWRAGGGETQYFGPGTRLLVL.

The CDR3 nucleotides are TGTGCCACCAGCCGGCAGGGGACCTACGAGCAGTACTTC. Its protein is CATSRQGTYEQYF. V gene TRBV15 combines with J gene TRBJ2-7; perhaps TRBD1 as D (6 bases). V was clipped by 5 bases and J by 2 bases, with 10 bases between them. The CDR3 covers 13 residues. The germline gives CDR1 LNHNV, CDR2 YYDKDF (reference sequence).